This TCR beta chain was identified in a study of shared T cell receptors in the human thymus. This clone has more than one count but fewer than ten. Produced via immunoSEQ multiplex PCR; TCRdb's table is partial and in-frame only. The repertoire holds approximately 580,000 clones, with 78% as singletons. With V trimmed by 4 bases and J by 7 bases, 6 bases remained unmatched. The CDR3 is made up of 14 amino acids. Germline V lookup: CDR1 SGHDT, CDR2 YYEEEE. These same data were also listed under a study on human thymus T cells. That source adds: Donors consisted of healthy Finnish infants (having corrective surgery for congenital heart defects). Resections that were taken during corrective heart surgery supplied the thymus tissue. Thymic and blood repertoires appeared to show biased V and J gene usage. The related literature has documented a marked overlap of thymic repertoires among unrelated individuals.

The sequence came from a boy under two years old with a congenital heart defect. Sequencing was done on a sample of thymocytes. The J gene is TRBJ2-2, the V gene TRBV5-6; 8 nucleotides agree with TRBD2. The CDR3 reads CASSRGLEDGELFF. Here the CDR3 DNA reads TGTGCCAGCAGCAGGGGACTAGAGGACGGGGAGCTGTTTTTT.